Reported below is one T cell receptor beta chain. It lacks a known antigen. Base-call qualities are not available, and no considerably larger clone is one nucleotide away. In total, more than 500 healthy bone marrow donors made up the cohort. Cohort members were all nominally healthy when sampled, although unrecorded immune exposures were likely present. The donor was CMV seropositive and was included in the group of approximately 310 seropositive cohort members. A peripheral blood sample was collected from each donor, and TCR beta sequencing was performed on peripheral blood mononuclear cells. The Qiagen DNeasy Blood Extraction Kit was used to extract genomic DNA from the blood cell samples. This record comes from a study of cytomegalovirus exposure and HLA in healthy donors (dated by TCRdb to between 2016 and 2019). In terms of the full investigation: An earlier analysis of about 530 of the donors reported approximately 280 Gb of sequence data and some 110 million unique TCR beta sequences obtained from about 200 million T cells. An early release that covered approximately 600 HLA-typed donors contained around 300 gigabases of sequencing data and roughly 84 million unique TCR sequences. Of the roughly 400 genotyped donors, over 65% fell in the genetic ancestry cluster associated with self-reported Caucasian donors. The study was designed to test whether signatures of past pathogen exposure could be identified by cataloging public T cell receptors. Using immunosequencing, the study profiled T cell repertoires from 500 to 800 subjects and related those repertoires to cytomegalovirus serostatus. Besides the first cohort of under 700 subjects, a separate validation cohort made up of roughly 130 different subjects was used. High-throughput TCR immunosequencing, statistical association of individual TCRs with disease status, and machine learning were combined to predict cytomegalovirus infection status. To study patterns of TCR occurrence, a later analysis re-analyzed previously published TCR beta repertoires from hundreds of donors and added high-resolution HLA genotyping. In the later analysis, no new phenotypic data were used to find candidate immune exposures; instead, reliance was placed on TCR beta sequences and their occurrence across donors. To decide whether each TCR beta V gene segment behaved as functional or pseudogenic, an earlier analysis of some 580 of the donors relied on high-throughput TCR beta sequencing. Donor age, sex, ethnicity and CMV serostatus were compiled together with the repertoire data. In a later genetic analysis, genome-wide SNP genotypes for about 55% of the roughly 700 donors were used, and that subset was treated as a discovery cohort. All discovery cohort repertoires had been generated using a single sequencing platform. Class I and class II HLA loci were covered by the typing at four-digit resolution. Typing coverage varied by locus: about 620-630 donors for A, B, C, DRB1 and DQB1; more than 500 for DQA1; some 610 for DPA1; roughly 450 for DPB1. Four to six DR-DQ haplotypes were handled as single units for association and clustering, since linkage in the cohort was strong. Across around 400 genotyped donors of the cohort, an average of 235,054 unique TCR beta nucleotide sequences per donor were sequenced, and approximately 19% of those sequences were non-productive. The study at large found these results: At a false discovery rate of 0.05, a later analysis linked under 20,000 TCR beta sequences to specific HLA alleles. In a later analysis, TCR association rates were found to vary across HLA loci, with the most associated TCRs seen for DRB1 alleles and the fewest for HLA-C alleles. Because some donors lacked HLA typing at each locus, the association tests relied only on the typed subset. A later analysis found that HLA-associated TCR beta chains were more clonally expanded and had lower generation probabilities than equally common non-associated chains. In both the original and validation cohorts, the classifier was reported to diagnose cytomegalovirus status with high specificity and sensitivity. Most TCR sequences were seen in very few donors, while some public TCRs were found in many individuals. In a later analysis, most CMV-associated TCR beta chains were found to appear HLA-restricted, with HLA associations seemingly driven largely by CMV exposure. Sequencing depth was assumed to be roughly uniform across donors in the presence/absence analyses, though that assumption may not hold. A further reported finding was that TCR beta sequences accurately predicted the HLA-A and HLA-B alleles for most subjects in the first cohort. According to a later genetic analysis, donors in an Asian-associated ancestry cluster had fewer N-insertions in productive TCRs than the approximately 670-donor mean. A cluster of highly shared sequence variants was judged likely to represent a technical artifact of the sequencing pipeline. Immune exposure information for the cohort was limited to CMV serostatus. This cohort had only TCR beta chains sequenced, and the lack of alpha or paired-chain data limited which features could be detected. When HLA alleles, especially DR and DQ, strongly co-occurred, TCR associations were difficult to assign to individual alleles. According to the authors, the approach could potentially be generalized to other disease states and immunological phenotypes. Linkage disequilibrium might explain the correlated functional status among segregating V segments, but an unknown experimental factor could not be ruled out. A later analysis reported that several top co-occurrence clusters appeared linked to parvovirus B19, influenza, CMV and Epstein-Barr virus. An earlier analysis of around 540 of the donors showed that most TCR beta V segments appeared in productive rearrangements either about 90% or about 30% of the time, which broadly matched IMGT annotations. A total of about 150 TCR beta chains were listed by the study as associated with cytomegalovirus. In a later genetic analysis, a missense DCLRE1C variant was associated with V-gene and J-gene trimming of TCR beta chains, and the association was replicated in an independent cohort. Because counts were too low, about 18 rarely observed V segments, including chromosome 9 orphons, were excluded from the earlier analysis of around 640 of the donors. The 87-base-pair reads could not distinguish some IMGT-functional V segments, including TRBV6-2 and TRBV6-3, so those segments were excluded. In vitro tests confirmed that three of the cytomegalovirus-associated TCR beta chains recognize cytomegalovirus antigens.

Libraries were made using the immunoSEQ multiplex PCR assay. A mixture of 60 forward primers for TCR Vbeta segments and 13 reverse primers for TCR Jbeta segments was used in the multiplex PCR. The CDR3 region of rearranged TCR beta genes was amplified from genomic DNA with a multiplex PCR assay. On the Illumina HiSeq System, the amplified TCR beta libraries were sequenced as 87-base-pair reads. Concerning the study's data processing: A later analysis counted some 80 million unique TCR beta chains across the 666 repertoires, and 9.5 million to 11 million of these chains were shared by at least two donors. Raw reads were error-corrected and collapsed into unique sequences by a nearest-neighbor algorithm in which closely related sequences were merged to remove PCR and sequencing errors. To assign V, D and J gene segments, CDR3 sequences were aligned to IMGT reference sequences. For a sequence to be retained, a match of at least six nucleotides was required to both a V gene segment and a J gene segment. Rearrangements were classified as productive when the CDR3 lacked stop codons and remained in frame with V and J, and all other rearrangements were classified as non-productive. CDR3 was defined by IMGT convention, running from the second conserved V-encoded cysteine to the conserved J-encoded phenylalanine. In an earlier analysis of some 550 of the donors, sequences lacking an unambiguous match to a single V gene segment were excluded. An earlier analysis of a few hundred of the donors called V segments functional above 56.7% productive rearrangements and segregating when the between-donor standard deviation exceeded 5%. To diagnose cytomegalovirus status from the catalog of TCR beta chain sequences, a statistical classification framework was built. In a later analysis, TCR nucleotide sequences were compared against IMGT/GENE-DB human TR gene sequences so that V and J genes could be assigned. Using the TCRdist pipeline, a later analysis assigned CDR3 sequences along with most-parsimonious VDJ recombination scenarios. In a later analysis, every TCR beta chain was defined by the combination of its CDR3 amino acid sequence and its V-gene family, and reads without a unique V-gene family were dropped. A later analysis removed nearly 600 highly shared, low-generation-probability nucleotide sequences to deal with suspected cross-contamination and a sequencing artifact. In a later analysis, a clonal expansion index for each public chain was calculated from normalized within-repertoire ranks of inferred template counts. A later analysis computed generation probabilities with a VDJ recombination model fitted to out-of-frame rearrangements, and checked the results against IGoR. A later analysis scored TCR-TCR, TCR-HLA and TCR-CMV co-occurrence with hypergeometric tests, applying a repertoire-size bias correction to TCR pairs. In a later analysis, false discovery rates were estimated by permuting HLA or CMV assignments 20 times. In a later analysis, co-occurring TCRs were grouped using DBSCAN, with TCRdist sequence similarity added in when clustering inside HLA-allele-positive subsets. Repertoires with fewer than 30,000 or more than 120,000 public chains, plus five repertoires with anomalous nucleotide sharing, were excluded from co-occurrence clustering. As stored in TCRdb, this immuneACCESS dataset retains in-frame rearrangements with V and J assigned. A fraction of the clones does not appear; measured against another copy, unresolved V genes explain less than half of the discrepancy, and the remainder lacks a known reason. Clone size and V and J calls were adopted from that table, with D and trimming inferred from the DNA. Present in this sample are over 150,000 clones, over 70% of which were seen just once. The ten largest clones take up 6% to 8% of the sample.

Spanning cysteine to phenylalanine, the CDR3 consists of 13 amino acids. Only CDR3 DNA remains: 39 bases, in frame from the first base. Ends trimmed: V by 2 bases, J by 8 bases; bases unmatched to a gene: 5. Via the germline V gene (reference sequence), CDR1 is MNHEY and CDR2 SMNVEV. The chain was built from TRBV27 and TRBJ1-2; 7 nucleotides in the junction match TRBD1. Material: PBMCs. The sequence was obtained from a male donor in good health and CMV-seropositive. The base sequence is TGTGCCAGCAGTTTAAGCCAGGGGGAGGGCTACACCTTC. Translated, it gives CASSLSQGEGYTF.